Each of the 13 T cell receptor beta chains below was sequenced from the same sample in a study of OX40 agonist ivuxolimab in advanced cancers. This table comes from immunoSEQ multiplex PCR, and its TCRdb copy is limited to in-frame clones, with some not included. The sample carries tens of thousands of clones, about 90% recorded once. The sample consisted of CD4+ or CD8+ T cells sorted from blood, taken in a trial of the OX40 agonist ivuxolimab. Receptors originate from an adult with an advanced solid tumor such as melanoma, head and neck, liver or kidney cancer.

This clone was observed a few times. V gene TRBV5-4 combines with J gene TRBJ1-2; TRBD1 aligns across 9 bases. This CDR3 is built from 16 residues. Losses at the gene ends were 4 bases for V and 4 bases for J; bases not matched to a gene: 11. From germline, CDR1 is SGHNT and CDR2 YYREEE (reference sequence). The CDR3: CASSARDRVVSYGYTF. As DNA, the CDR3 is TGTGCCAGCAGCGCACGGGACAGGGTGGTTTCCTATGGCTACACCTTC.

The chain combines TRBV6-1 with TRBJ1-3, with D perhaps TRBD1 (5 bases). V was cut by 4 bases and J by 3 bases, with 10 bases left in between. The CDR3 totals 14 residues. The germline CDR1 and CDR2 sequences are MNHNS and SASEGT. In DNA form, the CDR3 reads TGTGCCAGCAGTGGCCGGACACTTGGAAACACCATATATTTT. Protein: CASSGRTLGNTIYF.

For this clone: The junction differs from germline at one of its ends, possibly a read error. Here the CDR3 DNA reads TGTGCTAGCAGCCTCGGGACAGGGTATCAAGATACGCAGTATTTT. Translated: CASSLGTGYQDTQYF. The chain links TRBV7-7 to TRBJ2-3, with 9 bases matching TRBD1. The CDR3 spans 15 residues. Germline loops: CDR1 SSHAT, CDR2 FNYEAQ (reference sequence). Full variable domain (remainder filled in from reference TRBV7-7 and TRBJ2-3): GAGVSQSPRYKVTKRGQDVTLRCDPISSHATLYWYQQALGQGPEFLTYFNYEAQPDKSGLPSDRFSAERPEGSISTLTIQRTEQRDSAMYRCASSLGTGYQDTQYFGPGTRLTVL.

V and J are TRBV6-5 and TRBJ1-1, with D tentatively TRBD1 (5 bases). The CDR3 totals 15 residues. Germline assignment: CDR1 MNHEY and CDR2 SVGAGI. The ends were cut back, 0 bases at V and 3 bases at J, with 11 bases in the middle. CDR3 bases: TGTGCCAGCAGTTACTCGTACAGGAGGGACACTGAAGCTTTCTTT. Residues: CASSYSYRRDTEAFF.

The gene calls are TRBV7-8 and TRBJ1-2; D is uncertain. This CDR3 spans 12 amino acids. CDR1 and CDR2 from the germline V gene are SGHVS and FQNEAQ. V lost 1 base, J lost 5 bases, and 5 bases lay in between. CDR3 sequence reads: CASSLEQYGYTF. CDR3 nucleotide sequence: TGTGCCAGCAGCTTAGAACAGTATGGCTACACCTTC.

The rearrangement uses TRBV6-1 and TRBJ2-1; 8 bases align to TRBD2. The CDR3 totals 12 residues. The V gene's germline CDR1 is MNHNS and CDR2 SASEGT. The trim removed 2 bases at V and 13 bases at J, leaving 4 bases unmatched. The DNA for the CDR3 is TGTGCCAGCAGTGAACCCGGGACTAGACAGTTCTTC. This gives the protein CASSEPGTRQFF.

The genes are TRBV7-2 and TRBJ1-1; no reliable D call. V shed 1 base and J shed 8 bases, with 8 bases lying between them. Germline assignment: CDR1 SGHTA and CDR2 FQGNSA. The CDR3 has 12 amino acids. The CDR3 DNA is TGTGCCAGCAGCTTAGTAATGAGAGAAGCTTTCTTT. This sequence encodes CASSLVMREAFF.

CDR3 sequence: CASSLGLAGFYEQYF. The CDR3 coding sequence is TGTGCCAGCAGCTTAGGGCTAGCGGGATTCTACGAGCAGTACTTC. The chain is built from TRBV11-2 and TRBJ2-7; TRBD2 matches 9 bases. The CDR3 covers 15 residues. The germline V gene encodes CDR1 SGHAT and CDR2 FQNNGV. The V gene end was trimmed by 1 base and the J gene end by 3 bases; junction bases not matched to a gene: 4.

This chain connects TRBV1 to TRBJ2-5; the table names TRBD1, a call not compared with the DNA. TRBV1 is a pseudogene segment. This CDR3 spans 15 amino acids. The CDR3 bases are TGCACCAGCAGCCACCCGGACAGCCTCCAAGAGACCCAGTACTTC. It specifies CTSSHPDSLQETQYF.

The chain recombines TRBV6-1 with TRBJ1-2; D gene unclear. Trimming removed 0 bases at V and 4 bases at J, with 9 bases between. Germline CDR1 reads MNHNS; CDR2 reads SASEGT. CDR3 length equals 14 residues. The CDR3 sequence is CASSEAKGPYGYTF. The CDR3 nucleotides read TGTGCCAGCAGTGAAGCTAAAGGGCCCTATGGCTACACCTTC.

The chain uses TRBV2 and TRBJ2-7, with D perhaps being TRBD1 or TRBD2 (6 bases each). Trimming pared 3 bases from V and 4 bases from J, leaving 13 bases between. CDR1 and CDR2 from the germline V gene are SNHLY and FYNNEI. The CDR3 has 14 residues. CDR3 in amino acids: CASSDQGRGYEQYF. The CDR3 DNA follows: TGTGCCAGCAGTGATCAGGGGCGGGGATACGAGCAGTACTTC.

The V call is TRBV19, the J call TRBJ2-1; 7 bases fit TRBD2. The trim removed 4 bases at V and 3 bases at J, leaving 0 bases unmatched. CDR3 size: 13 residues. CDR1 is LNHDA, CDR2 SQIVND, per germline (reference sequence). The CDR3 DNA reads TGTGCCAGTAGTAGCGGGAGCTACAATGAGCAGTTCTTC. As protein: CASSSGSYNEQFF.

The rearrangement links TRBV6-1 to TRBJ2-7; 8 nucleotides line up with TRBD2. J lost 3 bases, V lost 6 bases, and 4 bases had no gene match. CDR3 length: 13 amino acids. Germline V gives CDR1 MNHNS, CDR2 SASEGT. Here the CDR3 reads CASRRTSLYEQYF. The DNA for the CDR3 is TGTGCCAGCAGACGGACTAGCCTCTACGAGCAGTACTTC.